This T cell receptor beta chain is from a study of cytomegalovirus exposure and HLA in healthy donors (dated by TCRdb to 2016 to 2017). About the investigation overall: According to an earlier analysis of 587 of the donors, 200 million or so T cells yielded some 110 million unique TCR beta sequences and roughly 280 Gb of sequence data. Alongside the repertoire data, information on donor age, sex, ethnicity and CMV serostatus was compiled. Several DR-DQ haplotypes were handled as single units for association and clustering, since linkage in the cohort was strong. An early release that covered about 600 HLA-typed donors contained about 300 gigabases of sequencing data and approximately 85 million unique TCR sequences. HLA typing covered class I and class II loci at four-digit resolution. In addition to the first cohort of roughly 700 subjects, a separate validation cohort of over 90 different subjects was used. All discovery cohort repertoires had been generated on a single sequencing platform. To study patterns of TCR occurrence, a later analysis re-analyzed previously published TCR beta repertoires from 666 donors and added high-resolution HLA genotyping. Using immunosequencing, the study profiled T cell repertoires from about 610 subjects and related those repertoires to cytomegalovirus serostatus. Among around 400 genotyped donors of the cohort, an average of approximately 240,000 unique TCR beta nucleotide sequences was sequenced per donor, of which 15% to 20% were non-productive. Of the roughly 390 genotyped donors, 65% to 90% were placed in the genetic ancestry cluster associated with self-reported Caucasian donors. In a later genetic analysis, genome-wide SNP genotypes for about 65% of the roughly 700 donors were used, and that subset was treated as a discovery cohort. In an earlier analysis of 587 of the donors, high-throughput TCR beta sequencing was used to judge whether each TCR beta V gene segment behaved as functional or pseudogenic. To predict cytomegalovirus infection status, the study combined high-throughput TCR immunosequencing, statistical association of individual TCRs with disease status, and machine learning. Typing coverage differed by locus: A, B, C, DRB1 and DQB1 were typed in about 629-640 donors, DQA1 in about 500, DPA1 in roughly 590, and DPB1 in approximately 450. Rather than using new phenotypic data, the later analysis identified candidate immune exposures from TCR beta sequences and from how often those sequences occurred across donors. The study was designed to test whether signatures of past pathogen exposure could be identified by cataloging public T cell receptors. Overall study outcomes, separate from this receptor: Assigning TCR associations to individual alleles was difficult when HLA alleles, especially DR and DQ, strongly co-occurred. A further reported finding was that TCR beta sequences accurately predicted the HLA-A and HLA-B alleles for most subjects in the first cohort. Presence/absence analyses assumed roughly uniform sequencing depth across donors, an assumption that may not hold. The authors suggested that the approach could potentially be extended to other disease states and immunological phenotypes. Linkage disequilibrium might explain the correlated functional status among segregating V segments, but an unknown experimental factor could not be ruled out. An earlier analysis of approximately 540 of the donors showed that most TCR beta V segments appeared in productive rearrangements either about 87% or about 30% of the time, which broadly matched IMGT annotations. A later analysis found that most CMV-associated TCR beta chains appeared HLA-restricted, with HLA associations seemingly driven largely by CMV exposure. In both the original and validation cohorts, the classifier was reported to diagnose cytomegalovirus status with high specificity and sensitivity. In vitro tests confirmed that a few of the cytomegalovirus-associated TCR beta chains recognize cytomegalovirus antigens. A total of about 180 TCR beta chains were listed by the study as associated with cytomegalovirus. Because counts were too low, seventeen rarely observed V segments, including chromosome 9 orphons, were excluded from the earlier analysis of around 640 of the donors. A later genetic analysis associated a missense DCLRE1C variant with V-gene and J-gene trimming of TCR beta chains, and an independent cohort replicated the association. Because some donors lacked HLA typing at each locus, the association tests relied only on the typed subset. The only immune exposure information available for the cohort was CMV serostatus. Several of the top co-occurrence clusters appeared to be linked to parvovirus B19, influenza, CMV and Epstein-Barr virus, according to a later analysis. In this cohort, only TCR beta chains were sequenced, and detectable features were limited by the absence of alpha or paired-chain data. In a later genetic analysis, fewer N-insertions in productive TCRs were reported among donors in an Asian-associated ancestry cluster than the approximately 670-donor mean. A cluster of highly shared sequence variants was judged likely to be a technical artifact of the sequencing pipeline. Across donors, most TCR sequences were observed very rarely, whereas some public TCRs were present in many individuals. In a later analysis, the rate of TCR association differed among HLA loci, with DRB1 alleles having the most associated TCRs and HLA-C alleles having the fewest. Some IMGT-functional V segments, including TRBV6-2 and TRBV6-3, could not be distinguished by the 87-base-pair reads and were therefore excluded. Compared with equally common non-associated chains, HLA-associated TCR beta chains in a later analysis were more clonally expanded and had lower generation probabilities. In a later analysis, some 18,000 TCR beta sequences were associated with specific HLA alleles at a false discovery rate of 0.05.

Receptor amplification or capture employed the immunoSEQ multiplex PCR assay. A mixture of 60 forward primers for TCR Vbeta segments and 13 reverse primers for TCR Jbeta segments was used in the multiplex PCR. The CDR3 region of rearranged TCR beta genes was amplified from genomic DNA by a multiplex PCR assay. The Illumina HiSeq System was used to sequence the amplified TCR beta libraries as 87-base-pair reads. On the study's bioinformatics: In a later analysis, tens of millions of unique TCR beta chains were counted across the 650 to 750 repertoires, and around 10 million of these chains were shared by at least two donors. A nearest-neighbor algorithm error-corrected the raw reads and collapsed the reads into unique sequences, merging closely related sequences to remove PCR and sequencing errors. CDR3 sequences were aligned to IMGT reference sequences to assign V, D and J gene segments. For a sequence to be retained, at least a six-nucleotide match to both a V gene segment and a J gene segment was required. A rearrangement was called productive if the CDR3 had no stop codons and remained in frame with V and J, and every other rearrangement was called non-productive. CDR3 was defined by IMGT convention, running from the second conserved V-encoded cysteine to the conserved J-encoded phenylalanine. The earlier analysis of approximately 500 of the donors excluded sequences that lacked an unambiguous match to a single V gene segment. In an earlier analysis of 450 to 700 of the donors, V segments were called functional above 56.7% productive rearrangements and were called segregating when the between-donor standard deviation exceeded 5%. A statistical classification framework was developed to diagnose cytomegalovirus status using the catalog of TCR beta chain sequences. In a later analysis, TCR nucleotide sequences were compared against IMGT/GENE-DB human TR gene sequences so that V and J genes could be assigned. The TCRdist pipeline was used in a later analysis to assign CDR3 sequences and most-parsimonious VDJ recombination scenarios. In a later analysis, every TCR beta chain was defined by the combination of its CDR3 amino acid sequence and its V-gene family, and reads without a unique V-gene family were dropped. A later analysis removed 592 highly shared, low-generation-probability nucleotide sequences to deal with suspected cross-contamination and a sequencing artifact. In a later analysis, a clonal expansion index was calculated for each public chain from normalized within-repertoire ranks of inferred template counts. A later analysis computed generation probabilities with a VDJ recombination model fitted to out-of-frame rearrangements, and checked the results against IGoR. A later analysis scored TCR-TCR, TCR-HLA and TCR-CMV co-occurrence with hypergeometric tests, applying a repertoire-size bias correction to TCR pairs. In a later analysis, false discovery rates were estimated by permuting HLA or CMV assignments 20 times. In a later analysis, co-occurring TCRs were grouped with DBSCAN, and TCRdist sequence similarity was added when clustering was performed within HLA-allele-positive subsets. For co-occurrence clustering, repertoires with fewer than 30,000 or more than 120,000 public chains were excluded, along with a handful of repertoires with anomalous nucleotide sharing. TCRdb retrieved this table from immuneACCESS and kept in-frame rearrangements only. Not all clones are present; in checked studies, unresolved V genes account for under half, and no reason is known for the remainder. The V and J calls and clone size come from that table; D and trimming were worked out from the DNA. The sample yields over 70,000 clones; around 80% were counted once. The ten largest clones add up to approximately 3% of the sample.

About this clone: Its antigen is currently not known. No much larger clonotype is one base removed from it; base qualities were not supplied.

The germline V gene provides CDR1 LGHNA and CDR2 YNFKEQ. Relative to germline, V is 2 bases shorter and J is 3 bases shorter, with 14 bases between their ends. The CDR3, from cysteine to phenylalanine, totals 15 residues. The only DNA kept is the CDR3, 45 bases in frame from the first base. The cohort comprised 666 healthy bone marrow donors. At the time of sampling, all cohort members were nominally healthy, though unrecorded immune exposures were likely present. The donor was CMV seropositive and belonged to the group of about 290 seropositive cohort members. Every donor gave a peripheral blood sample, and the peripheral blood mononuclear cells from that sample were used for TCR beta sequencing. The Qiagen DNeasy Blood Extraction Kit was used to extract genomic DNA from the blood cell samples.

The receptor's source is a man aged 50 or older in good health and CMV-seropositive. Sequencing input: PBMCs. Recombination connected TRBV4-2 to TRBJ2-7; too little of a D gene remains to name it. The sequenced DNA: TGTGCCAGCAGCCAAAGGAGCGTCGCGTTCTACGAGCAGTACTTC. It codes for CASSQRSVAFYEQYF.